These T cell receptor beta chains were read from a single sample in a study of T cell responses to AZD1222 COVID-19 vaccine. Repertoires were generated with immunoSEQ multiplex PCR, while TCRdb's copy carries only in-frame clones and drops some. The table shows around 170,000 clones, with about nine tenths occurring only once. The specimen comprised peripheral blood, sampled 28 days after the second AZD1222 dose. The origin of the receptors is an adult who received the AZD1222 COVID-19 vaccine. Each CDR3 is given with its conserved first and last residue. D genes are given only for firm matches.

j_call: TRBJ1-6
v_call: TRBV7-8
d_call: -
cdr3_nt: TGTGCCAGCAGCTTAGCGACCCTGCTGGGGGTAGGTTCACCCCTCCACTTT
cdr3_aa: CASSLATLLGVGSPLHF

j_call: TRBJ1-5
v_call: TRBV30
d_call: -
cdr3_nt: TGTGCCTGGAGTGAGAGAACGGATCAGCCCCAGCATTTT
cdr3_aa: CAWSERTDQPQHF

j_call: TRBJ1-3
v_call: TRBV11-2
d_call: -
cdr3_nt: TGTGCCAGCAGCTTAGTCTCTGGCTCTGGAAACACCATATATTTT
cdr3_aa: CASSLVSGSGNTIYF

j_call: TRBJ1-2
v_call: TRBV4-1
d_call: -
cdr3_nt: TGCGCCAGCAGCCAAAATTTGAGACGCGTCGGCGGTGGCTACACCTTC
cdr3_aa: CASSQNLRRVGGGYTF

j_call: TRBJ2-5
v_call: TRBV5-6
d_call: -
cdr3_nt: TGTGCCAGCAGCTTCTCTGCCCGGGAGACCCAGTACTTC
cdr3_aa: CASSFSARETQYF

j_call: TRBJ2-1
v_call: TRBV20-1
d_call: TRBD2
cdr3_nt: TGCAGTGCTCGACTAGCGGGGGGCCAGTTCTTC
cdr3_aa: CSARLAGGQFF

j_call: TRBJ1-6
v_call: TRBV19
d_call: -
cdr3_nt: TGTGCCAGTAGTAGCCGCCGACAGGTTTCACCCCTCCACTTT
cdr3_aa: CASSSRRQVSPLHF

j_call: TRBJ1-3
v_call: TRBV5-5
d_call: -
cdr3_nt: TGTGCCAGCAGCCTCAACTCTGGAAACACCATATATTTT
cdr3_aa: CASSLNSGNTIYF

j_call: TRBJ2-7
v_call: TRBV14
d_call: -
cdr3_nt: TGTGCCAGCAGCCAACGCCCGGGGTTCGAGCAGTACTTC
cdr3_aa: CASSQRPGFEQYF

j_call: TRBJ2-5
v_call: TRBV11-2
d_call: -
cdr3_nt: TGTGCCAGCAGCCTAACCCCGGACACCCTCTTGACCCAGTACTTC
cdr3_aa: CASSLTPDTLLTQYF

j_call: TRBJ2-7
v_call: TRBV25-1
d_call: -
cdr3_nt: TGTGCCAGCAGTCAACTTTACGAGCAGTACTTC
cdr3_aa: CASSQLYEQYF

j_call: TRBJ1-2
v_call: TRBV6-2/TRBV6-3
d_call: -
cdr3_nt: TGTGCCAGCAGTTACGAGGGGAAGAGGGGCTACACCTTC
cdr3_aa: CASSYEGKRGYTF

j_call: TRBJ2-7
v_call: TRBV5-5
d_call: -
cdr3_nt: TGTGCCAGCAGCTTGTTTCACCGGTTGGGCCCAAACTACGAGCAGTACTTC
cdr3_aa: CASSLFHRLGPNYEQYF

j_call: TRBJ2-2
v_call: TRBV4-3
d_call: TRBD2
cdr3_nt: TGCGCCAGCAGCCAAGAACCAGCGGGGGGGCTTAGCACCGGGGAGCTGTTTTTT
cdr3_aa: CASSQEPAGGLSTGELFF

j_call: TRBJ1-3
v_call: TRBV2
d_call: -
cdr3_nt: TGTGCCAGTGCAGAAGCCTCTGGAAACACCATATATTTT
cdr3_aa: CASAEASGNTIYF

j_call: TRBJ2-5
v_call: TRBV5-8
d_call: TRBD1
cdr3_nt: TGTGCCAGCAGCCTGGCAGGGGGAGCCCAGTACTTC
cdr3_aa: CASSLAGGAQYF

j_call: TRBJ2-6
v_call: TRBV7-9
d_call: TRBD1
cdr3_nt: TGTGCCAGCACCTCCCGTTGGGACAGGGGGCGGCGTGGGGCCAACGTCCTGACTTTC
cdr3_aa: CASTSRWDRGRRGANVLTF

j_call: TRBJ1-2
v_call: TRBV3-1/TRBV3-2
d_call: -
cdr3_nt: TGTGCCAGCAGCCAGACAGGTGGCGGCTACACCTTC
cdr3_aa: CASSQTGGGYTF

j_call: TRBJ2-3
v_call: TRBV6-5
d_call: -
cdr3_nt: TGTGCCAGCACCCCGAGTCTGGTTTTCGCGCAGTATTTT
cdr3_aa: CASTPSLVFAQYF

j_call: TRBJ2-5
v_call: TRBV7-8
d_call: TRBD2
cdr3_nt: TGTGCCAGCAGCTTGACTAGCGGCCAAGAGACCCAGTACTTC
cdr3_aa: CASSLTSGQETQYF

j_call: TRBJ2-5
v_call: TRBV6-5
d_call: TRBD1
cdr3_nt: TGTGCCAGCAGTTACTCGATTACAGGGGCGCGGACCCAGTACTTC
cdr3_aa: CASSYSITGARTQYF

j_call: TRBJ1-1
v_call: TRBV6-5
d_call: -
cdr3_nt: TGTGCCAGCAGTTCAAAGGGAGGGGATACTGAAGCTTTCTTT
cdr3_aa: CASSSKGGDTEAFF

j_call: TRBJ2-1
v_call: TRBV7-3
d_call: -
cdr3_nt: TGTGCCAGCAGCTCGGGATCCGACAATGAGCAGTTCTTC
cdr3_aa: CASSSGSDNEQFF

j_call: TRBJ2-7
v_call: TRBV19
d_call: TRBD2
cdr3_nt: TGTGCCAGTAGTACCTTAACTAGCGGGCGGACCTACGAGCAGTACTTC
cdr3_aa: CASSTLTSGRTYEQYF